The 22 T cell receptor beta chains in this list originate from one sample, sequenced in a study of blood T cell repertoires in COVID-19 (dated by TCRdb to the early 2020s). The library was built by means of the immunoSEQ multiplex PCR assay. TCRdb obtained this table from immuneACCESS and retained in-frame rearrangements with V and J assigned. These tables miss some clones; where compared with another copy, unresolved V genes account for less than half of the shortfall, and the remainder is unexplained. For this sample there are about 190,000 clones; around 80% appear just once. The ten largest clones capture approximately 6.9% of the sample. The sequenced sample consisted of peripheral blood. These receptors were taken from a man aged 60 to 75 with acute or convalescent COVID-19.

This sequence joins TRBV4-3 and TRBJ1-6; D is perhaps TRBD1 (6 bases). CDR3 length: 16 residues. In germline, CDR1 is LGHNA, CDR2 YSLEER. The V and J ends lost 0 bases and 14 bases respectively, with 20 bases between them. In DNA, the CDR3 is TGCGCCAGCAGCCAAGATAAAGCAGGGGCCCTTCTGGCCCTCCACTTT. The encoded protein is CASSQDKAGALLALHF.

This chain links TRBV6-6 with TRBJ2-3; possibly TRBD2 for D (5 bases). The CDR3 is 12 residues long. V lost 2 bases and J 8 bases, leaving 8 bases between the germline ends. The germline V gene has CDR1 MNHNY and CDR2 SVGAGI (reference sequence). The CDR3 DNA is TGTGCCAGCAGTTACGTACGGGGTACGCAGTATTTT. Protein: CASSYVRGTQYF.

V gene TRBV6-1 combines with J gene TRBJ2-7, with a possible D match to TRBD1 (6 bases). CDR1 and CDR2 (germline): MNHNS, SASEGT. V lost 6 bases to trimming and J lost 6 bases, with 12 bases between them. The CDR3 is made up of 12 amino acids. DNA of the CDR3: TGTGCCAGCAGGCCGGACAGTGCCGAGCAGTACTTC. The encoded protein is CASRPDSAEQYF.

The chain is built from TRBV7-3 and TRBJ2-3; tentative D call: TRBD1 (5 bases). Trimming shortened V by 2 bases and J by 4 bases, and 10 bases separated the two germline ends. The CDR3 is made up of 14 amino acids. Germline V gives CDR1 SGHTA, CDR2 FQGTGA. The CDR3 bases are TGTGCCAGCAGCTTACCCGACAGACCAGATACGCAGTATTTT. Protein sequence: CASSLPDRPDTQYF.

The chain uses TRBV11-2 and TRBJ1-1; D perhaps matches TRBD1 (5 bases). Germline-derived CDR1 and CDR2 are SGHAT and FQNNGV. The V end was cut by 6 bases, the J end by 6 bases, with 14 bases between. The CDR3 has 13 amino acids. The CDR3 sequence is CASRPRQFSEAFF. In DNA form, the CDR3 reads TGTGCCAGCAGACCCCGACAGTTCTCTGAAGCTTTCTTT.

This sequence joins TRBV20-1 and TRBJ2-5; D gene uncertain. Looked up from germline, CDR1 is DFQATT and CDR2 is SNEGSKA (reference sequence). CDR3 length equals 9 residues. Here the CDR3 DNA reads TGCAGAACTGAAGAGACCCAGTACTTC. It codes for CRTEETQYF.

The gene calls are TRBV10-3 and TRBJ1-5; tentative D call: TRBD1 (6 bases). The germline V gene has CDR1 ENHRY and CDR2 SYGVKD. V was pared by 3 bases and J by 7 bases, with 13 bases between. The CDR3 contains 14 residues. In nucleotides, the CDR3 is TGTGCCATCAGTGACCAGGGGACGATCCAGCCCCAGCATTTT. Residues: CAISDQGTIQPQHF.

This clone appeared a few times. The chain combines TRBV3-1 (or the pseudogene TRBV3-2) with TRBJ1-6; the D gene is possibly TRBD1 (5 bases). This CDR3 region has 14 residues. The ends were cut back, 2 bases at V and 7 bases at J, with 9 bases in the middle. CDR1 LGHDT and CDR2 YNNKEL come from the germline V gene (reference sequence). For the CDR3, the DNA is TGTGCCAGCAGCCAAAGACAGTTCAATTCACCCCTCCACTTT. Its protein product is CASSQRQFNSPLHF.

This clone came up a few times. The chain recombines TRBV4-1 with TRBJ2-6; D not resolved. Germline values: CDR1 MGHRA, CDR2 YSYEKL. CDR3 length: 19 residues. The V and J ends lost 0 bases and 0 bases respectively, with 15 bases between them. CDR3 coding DNA: TGCGCCAGCAGCCAAGATCATGGAAGCGTACTCTCTGGGGCCAACGTCCTGACTTTC. Amino acid sequence: CASSQDHGSVLSGANVLTF.

The rearrangement uses TRBV27 and TRBJ2-3, with D perhaps matching TRBD1 (5 bases). Trimming shortened V by 2 bases and J by 4 bases, and 7 bases separated the two germline ends. The CDR3 extends over 13 amino acids. CDR1 is MNHEY, CDR2 SMNVEV, per germline (reference sequence). CDR3 nucleotides: TGTGCCAGCAGTTTAGGGGCCTCAGATACGCAGTATTTT. This gives the protein CASSLGASDTQYF.

V usage is TRBV27 and J usage is TRBJ2-5, with D possibly TRBD2 on 5 matching bases. This CDR3 contains 13 residues. Germline V gene data show CDR1 as MNHEY and CDR2 as SMNVEV (reference sequence). V was cut by 5 bases and J by 5 bases, with 12 bases left in between. CDR3 DNA sequence: TGTGCCAGCAGTCCGGGATTTCTCGAGACCCAGTACTTC. It is translated as CASSPGFLETQYF.

J is TRBJ2-2 and V is TRBV28; the D gene is possibly TRBD1 (5 bases). V gave up 5 bases and J gave up 0 bases, with 7 bases separating them. Looked up from germline, CDR1 is MDHEN and CDR2 is SYDVKM. The CDR3 spans 14 residues. The chain's CDR3 is CASSGAPNTGELFF. In DNA form, the CDR3 reads TGTGCCAGCAGTGGGGCCCCGAACACCGGGGAGCTGTTTTTT.

The chain recombines TRBV6-6 with TRBJ1-5; D possibly corresponds to TRBD1 (5 bases). The CDR3 has 14 amino acids. V lost 2 bases and J 5 bases, leaving 10 bases between the germline ends. In germline, CDR1 is MNHNY, CDR2 SVGAGI (reference sequence). CDR3 loop: CASSYVGGDQPQHF. In nucleotides, the CDR3 is TGTGCCAGCAGTTACGTTGGGGGGGATCAGCCCCAGCATTTT.

The sample holds a few counts of this clone. The CDR3 reads CASSPQGSNTEAFF. The CDR3 DNA reads TGTGCCAGCAGCCCACAGGGGTCGAACACTGAAGCTTTCTTT. The chain uses TRBV7-2 and TRBJ1-1, with TRBD1 identical over 7 bases. The germline CDR1 and CDR2 sequences are SGHTA and FQGNSA. CDR3 length: 14 residues. V was pared by 5 bases and J by 1 base, with 4 bases of the junction left unmatched.

The rearrangement uses TRBV2 and TRBJ2-2, with 9 bases identical to TRBD2. The CDR3 consists of 16 residues. The germline V gene has CDR1 SNHLY and CDR2 FYNNEI. With V trimmed by 3 bases and J by 6 bases, 8 bases remained unmatched. The CDR3, as DNA: TGTGCCAGCAGTGATTCCGGGCGGGGGGGCCCCGGGGAGCTGTTTTTT. This encodes CASSDSGRGGPGELFF.

This sequence joins TRBV27 and TRBJ2-1; 7 bases line up with TRBD1. Germline-derived CDR1 and CDR2 are MNHEY and SMNVEV (reference sequence). J gave up 9 bases and V 3 bases, and 5 bases lay outside the gene matches. The CDR3 is made up of 13 amino acids. The CDR3 loop reads CASSLDRMGEQFF. The CDR3 DNA reads as TGTGCCAGCAGTTTGGACAGGATGGGTGAGCAGTTCTTC.

This clone was counted once. The chain employs TRBV6-5 and TRBJ2-7; 8 positions agree with TRBD2. With 7 bases clipped from V and 2 bases from J, the junction kept 10 bases outside the gene matches. The CDR3 extends over 15 amino acids. Germline V gene lookup returns CDR1 MNHEY and CDR2 SVGAGI. CDR3 sequence (DNA): TGTGCCAGCACGCCCGGGGGGGGGTACGCCTACGAGCAGTACTTC. Protein: CASTPGGGYAYEQYF.

Note on this clone: The CDR3 does not close with the conserved phenylalanine or tryptophan, likely indicating a read error. No DNA is shown, since the ends of the CDR3 on it are uncertain; the CDR3 is the one TCRdb lists. The J gene is TRBJ2-7, the V gene TRBV6-4; the D call in the table, TRBD2, was not verified against the DNA. 10 amino acids form the CDR3, both terminal residues included. Germline V gene lookup returns CDR1 MRHNA and CDR2 SNTAGT. CDR3 protein: CASRPNRRGL.

The gene calls are TRBV2 and TRBJ1-2; D is undetermined. The V end lost 6 bases, the J end lost 4 bases, and 12 bases lay between the germline ends. The CDR3 is made up of 13 amino acids. Germline V gene data show CDR1 as SNHLY and CDR2 as FYNNEI. The CDR3 bases are TGTGCCAGCAGCGGGTCCGCGGGCTATGGCTACACCTTC. Its translation: CASSGSAGYGYTF.

The chain combines TRBV27 with TRBJ1-5; D is ambiguous. Germline assignment: CDR1 MNHEY and CDR2 SMNVEV (reference sequence). With 8 bases removed from V and 0 bases from J, the gap between germline ends came to 11 bases. The CDR3 runs to 14 residues. In nucleotides, the CDR3 is TGTGCCAGCTCCCTTGAGGCTAGCAATCAGCCCCAGCATTTT. This codes for CASSLEASNQPQHF.

The chain uses TRBV15 and TRBJ2-7; D gene uncertain. Trimming shortened V by 8 bases and J by 0 bases, and 8 bases separated the two germline ends. CDR1 and CDR2 from the germline V gene are LNHNV and YYDKDF (reference sequence). The CDR3 spans 12 residues. CDR3 nucleotide sequence: TGTGCCACCGCCACCAGCTCCTACGAGCAGTACTTC. Translation gives CATATSSYEQYF.

The rearrangement links TRBV9 to TRBJ2-1; D remains ambiguous. The ends were cut back, 0 bases at V and 8 bases at J, with 12 bases in the middle. The CDR3 has 14 amino acids. The germline V gene encodes CDR1 SGDLS and CDR2 YYNGEE. The CDR3 nucleotides are TGTGCCAGCAGCGTAGAAGGCAGGCTGGATGAGCAGTTCTTC. Amino acids: CASSVEGRLDEQFF.